The source of this T cell receptor beta chain is a study of CD8 T cells in ankylosing spondylitis. The V and J ends lost 6 bases and 3 bases, in that order; junction bases with no gene match: 6. Germline loops: CDR1 ENHRY, CDR2 SYGVKD. The CDR3 has 14 amino acids. This clonotype was observed at least ten times. Its antigen remains unidentified. Construction of TCR beta libraries was performed using quantitative 5'-RACE with molecular barcodes. MiXCR, run by TCRdb on the 5' RACE reads, gives a single entry per CDR3 protein. This table has 500,000 to 650,000 distinct CDR3 sequences, less than 6% appearing once. Study observations and caveats: Roughly eight highly homologous variants made up a TCR beta motif that seemed to typify ankylosing spondylitis blood. Existing reports had already noted some motif variants in reactive arthritis synovial fluid and blood. Relatively rare in peripheral blood, disease-linked clones were also CD8+. Reportedly, significant enrichment of disease-linked clones occurred in matched ankylosing spondylitis synovial fluid.

This clonotype originated in a male donor with ankylosing spondylitis. The sample taken for sequencing was blood, either unsorted or a sorted T cell fraction (not recorded which). V gene TRBV10-3 combines with J gene TRBJ2-7; 9 bases agree with TRBD1. The CDR3 region is CAIRRTGVGYEQYF. The DNA of the CDR3 is TGTGCCATCAGGAGGACAGGGGTTGGCTACGAGCAGTACTTC.